This T cell receptor (beta chain) was identified in a study of T cell responses to AZD1222 COVID-19 vaccine. The data were produced by immunoSEQ multiplex PCR, yet TCRdb's version contains in-frame clones alone and is incomplete. The repertoire holds about 110,000 clones, around 96% seen once, with around 2% in the top ten. This CDR3 region has 16 residues. The V end lost 2 bases, the J end lost 6 bases, and 14 bases lay between the germline ends. CDR1 is KGHSH and CDR2 is LQKENI in the germline V gene. The chain carries TRBV18 and TRBJ1-6; D gene unclear. Material: peripheral blood, obtained on day 0 of AZD1222 vaccination. This TCR was recovered from an adult in good health. The CDR3, as DNA: TGTGCCAGCTCACCATATACGCCGGAAGCTAATTCACCCCTCCACTTT. Translation: CASSPYTPEANSPLHF.